This T cell receptor beta chain was sequenced for a study of blood T cell repertoires in COVID-19 (dated by TCRdb to the early 2020s). For the study in its entirety: The collaborator samples originated in the United States, Italy and Spain and spanned the acute and convalescent phases of COVID-19. The material from the prospective study consisted of cDNA or gDNA derived from T cells, B-cell-depleted T cells, or PBMCs. The dataset comprised deeply sampled blood TCRbeta repertoires from subjects exposed to, actively infected with, or recovered from COVID-19. A freely available public database, intended as a resource for researchers studying the immune response to SARS-CoV-2, is where the repertoires were released. The samples were drawn from the first 160 participants of the ongoing ImmuneRACE study and from roughly 1,300 subjects provided by 6 global collaborators. A de-identified subject ID, COVID-19 status, age in years and sex were almost always included in the sample metadata. Where HLA class I and class II types were available, the types were taken from metadata supplied by the sample provider, not from assay-based typing.

CDR1 MDHEN and CDR2 SYDVKM are derived from the germline V gene. Compared with germline, V lacks 6 bases and J lacks 4 bases; bases without a gene match: 1. The CDR3 contains 13 residues, cysteine and phenylalanine counted. Only CDR3 DNA remains: 39 bases, in frame from the first base. A second Seattle source provided samples from volunteer blood donors who had recovered from COVID-19. Collaborating institutions collected whole blood in K2EDTA tubes following their own protocols. For TCRbeta analysis, collaborator samples were shipped as frozen whole blood, as isolated PBMCs, or as DNA extracted from either sample type. Regarding this clone: It has no known antigen specificity. Base qualities are not at hand, and no much larger clone is one base apart.

TCRbeta CDR3 regions were amplified from genomic DNA by means of the immunoSEQ Assay, a bias-controlled multiplex PCR. The authors' analysis ran thus. The number of nucleated cells in each sample was estimated by amplification of reference gene primers within the assay. To quantify the absolute abundance of each unique TCRbeta CDR3 rearrangement, sequence reads were collapsed and filtered. Productive Simpson clonality was computed per sample as the square root of Simpson's diversity index over productive rearrangements. TCRdb took this table from immuneACCESS and kept in-frame rearrangements with V and J called. Such tables lack part of the clones; where checked against another copy, unresolved V genes explain under half of the gap, and the rest is unexplained. V, J and clone size are taken as reported in that table, and D and trimming were inferred from the DNA itself. In all, the sample holds a few hundred thousand clones, and approximately 87% of those were seen once. The ten largest clones represent roughly 6.4% of the sample.

Overall study results and their limits: The amount of clinical and demographic metadata varied by source and participant and was provided uncurated.

The TCR comes from a man in his sixties who had recovered from COVID-19. Specimen: peripheral blood. The sequence is built from TRBV28 and TRBJ1-1; 11 bases in the middle match TRBD1. This receptor has the CDR3 CASRGQGGTEAFF. Here is the DNA: TGTGCCAGCAGGGGACAGGGGGGCACTGAAGCTTTCTTT.